Listed below are T cell receptor beta chains from one sample, sequenced in a study of shared clonotypes between healthy human individuals. Sequencing used immunoSEQ multiplex PCR; TCRdb keeps in-frame clones, though not all of them. Of some 2 million clones listed, about 95% were seen once; the top ten hold 1% to 1.5%. Sequenced material: naive CD8+ T cells sorted from blood. The source is a man aged 18-30 years in good health. Each CDR3 is given with its conserved first and last residue. Size is omitted from some rows. Given values are once, few, many or a class for expanded clones.

clone_size	v_call	j_call	cdr3_length	cdr3_aa
-	TRBV7-9	TRBJ1-2	14	CASSLSGGPDGYTF
-	TRBV4-1	TRBJ2-3	17	CASSQDSLAASTDTQYF
-	TRBV7-9	TRBJ1-3	17	CASSPSGSAFSGNTIYF
-	TRBV10-3	TRBJ2-6	16	CAISESQRSGANVLTF
once	TRBV4-1	TRBJ2-4	16	CASSRILAGGRDIQYF
-	TRBV6-5	TRBJ2-3	14	CASSTGTGTDTQYF
-	TRBV10-3	TRBJ2-7	14	CAISMDRETYEQYF
-	TRBV9	TRBJ2-1	13	CASSGEAGNEQFF
-	TRBV21-1	TRBJ2-7	16	CASSPGGTGVIHEQYF
-	TRBV4-3	TRBJ2-2	14	CASSQGANAGELFF
few	TRBV5-4	TRBJ1-2	12	CASSLRGLGYTF
-	TRBV30	TRBJ1-4	12	CAWSLSNEKLFF
-	TRBV5-4	TRBJ1-2	15	CASRYAGTENYGYTF